The 15 T cell receptor beta chains below all came from one sample that was sequenced in a study of blood T cells in healthy people across ages. Sample-barcoded 5' priming and a J-beta primer mix drove a second PCR of about 6 to 12 cycles. TCRdb itself ran the 5' RACE reads through MiXCR, one entry per CDR3 protein. The data contain approximately 1.5 million distinct CDR3 sequences, approximately 43% of them singletons. Sample: blood. These receptors all stem from a woman between 18 and 30 years old in good health.

In this sample, this clonotype turned up many times. Since a much larger clone is just one base distant, this may be a read error. The chain combines TRBV29-1 with TRBJ2-1, with D uncertain. Germline CDR1 reads SQVTM; CDR2 reads ANQGSEA. This CDR3 is built from 15 residues. V was shortened by 0 bases and J by 5 bases, with 14 bases between the two germline ends. The CDR3 DNA reads as TGCAGCGTTGAAGACAGACGAGCGATAAACAATGAGCAGTTCTTC. This codes for CSVEDRRAINNEQFF.

This clonotype has at least ten counts. The chain is built from TRBV29-1 and TRBJ1-1; D is ambiguous. The CDR3 length is 13 residues. CDR1 SQVTM and CDR2 ANQGSEA come from the germline V gene. V was trimmed by 3 bases and J by 0 bases, leaving 8 bases between them. The CDR3 loop reads CSVERRLNTEAFF. DNA for the CDR3: TGCAGCGTTGAGAGACGGCTGAACACTGAAGCTTTCTTT.

The genes are TRBV20-1 and TRBJ2-7, with D perhaps being TRBD1 or TRBD2 (5 bases each). The CDR3 has 15 amino acids. V was trimmed by 0 bases and J by 3 bases, leaving 15 bases between them. Germline V gene sequence: CDR1 DFQATT, CDR2 SNEGSKA (reference sequence). The CDR3 here is CSARDRGQGYYEQYF. The CDR3 bases are TGCAGTGCTAGAGATCGGGGTCAGGGTTACTACGAGCAGTACTTC.

V is TRBV30 and J is TRBJ2-3; maybe TRBD2 (5 bases). CDR1 is GTSNPN and CDR2 is SVGIG in the germline V gene (reference sequence). Trimming took 8 bases from V and 2 from J, leaving 14 bases between them. This CDR3 spans 13 amino acids. The DNA of the CDR3 is TGTGCCGGAGAGGGAGCTCACACAGATACGCAGTATTTT. It encodes CAGEGAHTDTQYF. The entire variable domain, with the rest obtained from reference TRBV30 and TRBJ2-3, is as follows: SQTIHQWPATLVQPVGSPLSLECTVEGTSNPNLYWYRQAAGRGLQLLFYSVGIGQISSEVPQNLSASRPQDRQFILSSKKLLLSDSGFYLCAGEGAHTDTQYFGPGTRLTVL.

V and J are TRBV20-1 and TRBJ1-1, with 7 nucleotides matching TRBD1. The V gene's germline CDR1 is DFQATT and CDR2 SNEGSKA (reference sequence). There are 14 residues in the CDR3. After removal of 5 bases from V and 1 base from J, the junction contained 7 bases not matched to a gene. The CDR3: CSARRQGRNTEAFF. The CDR3 DNA is TGCAGTGCTCGTAGACAGGGAAGGAACACTGAAGCTTTCTTT.

The J gene is TRBJ2-5, the V gene TRBV12-3 or TRBV12-4, with 9 bases lining up with TRBD1. Gene TRBJ2-7 matches the end of the DNA better, so the J call may be wrong. The CDR3 extends over 14 amino acids. The CDR3 region is CASTTQGAGYEQYF. The CDR3 DNA follows: TGTGCCAGCACCACACAGGGGGCGGGTTACGAGCAGTACTTC.

The chain uses TRBV12-5 and TRBJ1-2, with D possibly matching TRBD1 (5 bases). The length of the CDR3 is 14 residues. Looked up from germline, CDR1 is LGHNT and CDR2 is FRNRAP. V was trimmed by 6 bases and J by 5 bases, leaving 16 bases between them. In nucleotides, the CDR3 is TGTGCTAGTGGGTGGGGCGAACAGACTTATGGCTACACCTTC. It is translated as CASGWGEQTYGYTF.

This clonotype has a handful of counts. This chain joins TRBV6-5 and TRBJ1-2, with D uncertain. Per germline, CDR1 MNHEY and CDR2 SVGAGI. CDR3 size: 15 residues. V lost 8 bases and J lost 4, with 20 bases in between. The CDR3 is CASLHYAGSSYGYTF. CDR3 coding DNA: TGTGCCAGCCTCCATTATGCGGGGTCTAGCTATGGCTACACCTTC.

This clonotype was seen only a few times. This sequence joins TRBV6-1 and TRBJ2-3; D is uncertain. V dropped 6 bases and J dropped 1 base, with 20 bases sitting between them. CDR3 length equals 17 residues. Germline V gene lookup returns CDR1 MNHNS and CDR2 SASEGT. CDR3: CASSPNGVMGRTDTQYF. Written as DNA, the CDR3 is TGTGCCAGCAGCCCCAACGGAGTAATGGGCCGCACAGATACGCAGTATTTT.

The chain carries TRBV4-3 and TRBJ2-3; D ambiguous. The V and J ends lost 0 bases and 0 bases respectively, with 10 bases between them. The CDR3 contains 16 residues. CDR1 and CDR2 from the germline V gene are LGHNA and YSLEER. The CDR3 reads CASSQDRVTSTDTQYF. CDR3 nucleotides: TGCGCCAGCAGCCAAGATAGGGTTACTAGCACAGATACGCAGTATTTT.

This clonotype is a singleton in its sample. J is TRBJ2-3 and V is TRBV29-1; D may be TRBD2 (5 bases). CDR3 length: 18 residues. Trimming took 0 bases from V and 1 from J, leaving 20 bases between them. Germline CDR1 SQVTM, CDR2 ANQGSEA. In nucleotides, the CDR3 is TGCAGCGTTGAAGACCAAAGTTATAGCGTCAGTGGCACAGATACGCAGTATTTT. The encoded protein is CSVEDQSYSVSGTDTQYF.

This clonotype was seen only a few times. This chain uses TRBV19 with TRBJ2-3; 11 bases are shared with TRBD2. Germline CDR1 and CDR2: LNHDA and SQIVND (reference sequence). This CDR3 spans 15 amino acids. Losses at the gene ends were 8 bases for V and 4 bases for J; bases not matched to a gene: 8. The CDR3 bases are TGTGCCAGTCGAACTAGCGGGAGTGGAGCAGATACGCAGTATTTT. Protein product: CASRTSGSGADTQYF. The entire variable domain, with the rest obtained from reference TRBV19 and TRBJ2-3, is as follows: DGGITQSPKYLFRKEGQNVTLSCEQNLNHDAMYWYRQDPGQGLRLIYYSQIVNDFQKGDIAEGYSVSREKKESFPLTVTSAQKNPTAFYLCASRTSGSGADTQYFGPGTRLTVL.

The V and J genes are TRBV20-1 and TRBJ2-3, with D perhaps given as TRBD1 or TRBD2 (6 bases each). Germline V lookup: CDR1 DFQATT, CDR2 SNEGSKA (reference sequence). CDR3 length: 14 residues. Trimming took off 6 bases at V and 5 bases at J, with 18 bases between the two ends. CDR3 DNA sequence: TGCAGTGCGGAAGATCGGGGGCGGGGAGATACGCAGTATTTT. Amino acid sequence: CSAEDRGRGDTQYF.

The chain carries TRBV20-1 and TRBJ2-1; possibly TRBD2 for D (5 bases). The CDR3 is 14 residues long. Trimming removed 6 bases at V and 3 bases at J, with 15 bases between. The germline V gene encodes CDR1 DFQATT and CDR2 SNEGSKA (reference sequence). The CDR3 nucleotides are TGCAGTGCGTGGAACCACCGGGACTACAATGAGCAGTTCTTC. Protein: CSAWNHRDYNEQFF.

The chain links TRBV27 to TRBJ2-5; no reliable D call. The CDR3 is 13 residues long. Trimming removed 3 bases at V and 2 bases at J, with 7 bases between. Looked up from germline, CDR1 is MNHEY and CDR2 is SMNVEV (reference sequence). In DNA, the CDR3 is TGTGCCAGCAGTTTTACAGAGCAAGAGACCCAGTACTTC. Amino acid sequence: CASSFTEQETQYF.